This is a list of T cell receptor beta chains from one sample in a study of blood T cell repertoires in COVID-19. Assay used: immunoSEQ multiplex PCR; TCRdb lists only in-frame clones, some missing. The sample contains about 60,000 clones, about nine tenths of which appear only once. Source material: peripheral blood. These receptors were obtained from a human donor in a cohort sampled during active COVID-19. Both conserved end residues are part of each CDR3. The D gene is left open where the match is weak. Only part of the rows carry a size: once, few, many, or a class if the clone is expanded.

CDR3 DNA: TGCGCCAGCAGCTCGGACAAAGGGGGCTACGAGCAGTACTTC; CDR3 protein: CASSSDKGGYEQYF; V gene: TRBV5-1; clone size: -; J gene: TRBJ2-7; D gene: -
CDR3 DNA: TGTGCCAGCAGCCGGAGCGGGGGTTCGTCCTACGAGCAGTACTTC; CDR3 protein: CASSRSGGSSYEQYF; V gene: TRBV7-9; clone size: -; J gene: TRBJ2-7; D gene: TRBD2
CDR3 DNA: TGTGCCAGCAGTGTTTCCGACACCGGGGAGCTGTTTTTT; CDR3 protein: CASSVSDTGELFF; V gene: TRBV2; clone size: -; J gene: TRBJ2-2; D gene: -
CDR3 DNA: TGTGCCAGTAGAGGACAGGGCTTACTCCAAGAGACCCAGTACTTC; CDR3 protein: CASRGQGLLQETQYF; V gene: TRBV2; clone size: -; J gene: TRBJ2-5; D gene: TRBD1
CDR3 DNA: TGTGCCAGCCTGACTAGCGGGTCCAGAGAGGGCTACGAGCAGTACTTC; CDR3 protein: CASLTSGSREGYEQYF; V gene: TRBV28; clone size: few; J gene: TRBJ2-7; D gene: TRBD2
CDR3 DNA: TGTGCCAGCAGCGCCGCCCAGGGATCCAGCAATCAGCCCCAGCATTTT; CDR3 protein: CASSAAQGSSNQPQHF; V gene: TRBV7-9; clone size: -; J gene: TRBJ1-5; D gene: -
CDR3 DNA: TGTGCCAGCAGCTTCGACCCCACTAGAGGCACCCAGTACTTC; CDR3 protein: CASSFDPTRGTQYF; V gene: TRBV7-2; clone size: -; J gene: TRBJ2-5; D gene: -
CDR3 DNA: TGTGCCAGCAGTTCCTACAGGGGGCGCAATCAGCCCCAGCATTTT; CDR3 protein: CASSSYRGRNQPQHF; V gene: TRBV28; clone size: few; J gene: TRBJ1-5; D gene: TRBD1
CDR3 DNA: TGTGCCAGCAGCCAGAACAGGGGTCCCTACGAGCAGTACTTC; CDR3 protein: CASSQNRGPYEQYF; V gene: TRBV3-1/TRBV3-2; clone size: -; J gene: TRBJ2-7; D gene: TRBD1
CDR3 DNA: TGTGCCAGCAGTTACTCTAGGACACACTACGAGCAGTACTTC; CDR3 protein: CASSYSRTHYEQYF; V gene: TRBV6-5; clone size: -; J gene: TRBJ2-7; D gene: -
CDR3 DNA: TGTGCCAGCAGTTTATCCCGGGGGCGGGAGGGCTACACCTTC; CDR3 protein: CASSLSRGREGYTF; V gene: TRBV27; clone size: -; J gene: TRBJ1-2; D gene: -
CDR3 DNA: TGTGCCAGCAGCTTATCCCTAGCGGGGGCTTTCGCAGATACGCAGTATTTT; CDR3 protein: CASSLSLAGAFADTQYF; V gene: TRBV7-2; clone size: -; J gene: TRBJ2-3; D gene: TRBD2
CDR3 DNA: TGTGCCAGTAGTATAGTTAGCGGGGGCTCATCAAACGAGCAGTACTTC; CDR3 protein: CASSIVSGGSSNEQYF; V gene: TRBV19; clone size: -; J gene: TRBJ2-7; D gene: TRBD2
CDR3 DNA: TGTGCCAGCAGCTTAGACAGGGTCAATCAGCCCCAGCATTTT; CDR3 protein: CASSLDRVNQPQHF; V gene: TRBV7-2; clone size: -; J gene: TRBJ1-5; D gene: -
CDR3 DNA: TGCAGCGCATGGGACAGGGTCTACAATGAGCAGTTCTTC; CDR3 protein: CSAWDRVYNEQFF; V gene: TRBV29-1; clone size: -; J gene: TRBJ2-1; D gene: TRBD1
CDR3 DNA: TGTGCCAGCAGTGAAGCTGGAGTCTATCTTGGCGAGCAGTACTTC; CDR3 protein: CASSEAGVYLGEQYF; V gene: TRBV6-1; clone size: -; J gene: TRBJ2-7; D gene: -